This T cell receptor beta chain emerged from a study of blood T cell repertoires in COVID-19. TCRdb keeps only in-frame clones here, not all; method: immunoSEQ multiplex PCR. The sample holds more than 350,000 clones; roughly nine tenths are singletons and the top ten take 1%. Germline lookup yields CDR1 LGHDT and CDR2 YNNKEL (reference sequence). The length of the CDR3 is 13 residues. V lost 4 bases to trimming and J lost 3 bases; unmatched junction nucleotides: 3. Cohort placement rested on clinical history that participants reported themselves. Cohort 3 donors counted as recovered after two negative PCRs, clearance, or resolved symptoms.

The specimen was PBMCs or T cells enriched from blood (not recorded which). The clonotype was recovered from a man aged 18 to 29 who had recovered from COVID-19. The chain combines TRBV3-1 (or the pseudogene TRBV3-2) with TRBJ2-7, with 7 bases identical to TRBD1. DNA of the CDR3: TGTGCCAGCAGCCCCGACAGGGTCTACGAGCAGTACTTC. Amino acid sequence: CASSPDRVYEQYF.